The 20 T cell receptor beta chains presented below share a single source sample, sequenced in a study of blood T cell repertoires in COVID-19 (TCRdb year 2020). Preparation of the library involved the immunoSEQ multiplex PCR assay. The source is immuneACCESS, and TCRdb retained only in-frame sequences with V and J called. Part of the clones is not carried over; for the studies checked, unresolved V genes explain less than half of this, and the remainder is unexplained. The sample data list 240,000 or so clones, and about 88% of these were observed just once. The ten biggest clones cover approximately 7% of the sample. The sample comprised peripheral blood. The receptor set was obtained from a woman aged 70-85 years with active or convalescent COVID-19.

The chain is built from TRBV6-5 and TRBJ2-5; 8 bases match TRBD1. CDR3 length: 14 amino acids. The ends lost 7 bases at V and 5 bases at J; junction bases unmatched: 9. The germline V gene encodes CDR1 MNHEY and CDR2 SVGAGI. The DNA of the CDR3 is TGTGCCAGCACCCTGACAGGGGTTGAGGAGACCCAGTACTTC. It codes for CASTLTGVEETQYF.

In its sample, this clone was seen once. The genes are TRBV19 and TRBJ2-1; 8 bases map to TRBD2. Losses at the gene ends were 8 bases for V and 7 bases for J; bases not matched to a gene: 13. The CDR3 contains 15 residues. The germline V gene encodes CDR1 LNHDA and CDR2 SQIVND (reference sequence). The CDR3 here is CASVRAAGGFNEQFF. The CDR3 DNA sequence: TGTGCCAGTGTACGTGCGGCGGGGGGATTTAATGAGCAGTTCTTC.

As for this clone: The sample contains more than one DNA sequence encoding this CDR3. This chain connects TRBV18 to TRBJ1-6; possible D gene TRBD1, 5 bases. The germline gives CDR1 KGHSH, CDR2 LQKENI. Deletions cut 3 bases from V and 10 bases from J, with 13 bases between. The CDR3 runs to 14 residues. The CDR3 DNA is TGTGCCAGCTCACCGGGCAGGGTAGGCTCACCCCTCCACTTT. Translated, it gives CASSPGRVGSPLHF.

The V and J genes are TRBV19 and TRBJ1-5; TRBD1 is a possible D gene (5 bases). Germline CDR1 LNHDA, CDR2 SQIVND (reference sequence). CDR3 length equals 16 residues. V was pared by 3 bases and J by 3 bases, with 15 bases between. The CDR3 bases are TGTGCCAGTAGTATCAAGGGGCTTGGAAACAATCAGCCCCAGCATTTT. This codes for CASSIKGLGNNQPQHF.

This chain uses TRBV5-1 with TRBJ1-2, with D maybe TRBD1 (5 bases). The CDR3 length is 13 residues. From germline, CDR1 is SGHRS and CDR2 YFSETQ. Trimming removed 0 bases at V and 4 bases at J, with 7 bases between. The CDR3 region has the DNA TGCGCCAGCAGCTTGGACAGGATCTATGGCTACACCTTC. Residues: CASSLDRIYGYTF.

This chain links TRBV6-5 with TRBJ2-4; no firm D call. The CDR3 loop spans 13 amino acids. Germline V CDR1 and CDR2: MNHEY, SVGAGI. V gave up 6 bases and J gave up 8 bases, with 14 bases separating them. This CDR3 is CASSPTNQDIQYF. CDR3 sequence (DNA): TGTGCCAGCAGCCCAACAAATCAAGACATTCAGTACTTC.

The chain carries TRBV3-1 (or the pseudogene TRBV3-2) and TRBJ1-2; D remains unclear. Germline CDR1 and CDR2: LGHDT and YNNKEL (reference sequence). This CDR3 region has 13 residues. V gave up 5 bases and J gave up 1 base, with 8 bases separating them. In nucleotides, the CDR3 is TGTGCCAGCAGCTGGACTCGTAACTATGGCTACACCTTC. Residues: CASSWTRNYGYTF.

As DNA, the CDR3 is TGTGCCAGCAGTGAAGGGGGGGGCGCAAATGGCTACACCTTC. As protein: CASSEGGGANGYTF. The gene calls are TRBV6-1 and TRBJ1-2; perhaps TRBD1 as D (6 bases). Germline-derived CDR1 and CDR2 are MNHNS and SASEGT. V lost 1 base and J lost 6, with 12 bases in between. The CDR3 covers 14 residues.

This rearrangement joins TRBV19 to TRBJ1-4; D not certain. The CDR3 consists of 14 residues. Germline V gene sequence: CDR1 LNHDA, CDR2 SQIVND (reference sequence). Trimming took 4 bases from V and 5 from J, leaving 11 bases between them. DNA for the CDR3: TGTGCCAGTAGTACCTCCCCCGAGAATGAAAAACTGTTTTTT. Its protein product is CASSTSPENEKLFF.

This chain links TRBV25-1 with TRBJ1-2, with D uncertain. From germline, CDR1 is MGHDK and CDR2 SYGVNS. The CDR3 has 15 residues. With 1 base removed from V and 2 bases from J, the gap between germline ends came to 11 bases. This CDR3 reads CASSESTVSNYGYTF. For the CDR3, the DNA is TGTGCCAGCAGTGAATCCACAGTATCCAACTATGGCTACACCTTC.

In the case of this clone: Additional DNA sequences in this sample encode the identical CDR3. The rearrangement links TRBV19 to TRBJ2-5; tentative D call: TRBD2 (6 bases). Germline assignment: CDR1 LNHDA and CDR2 SQIVND (reference sequence). Trimming cost V 5 bases and J 2 bases, with 9 bases left between them. CDR3 length equals 13 residues. In DNA form, the CDR3 reads TGTGCCAGTAGTGGAGGGGTTCAAGAGACCCAGTACTTC. It yields the protein CASSGGVQETQYF.

V gene TRBV19 combines with J gene TRBJ2-7, with 9 bases aligning to TRBD1. V shed 3 bases and J 5 bases; nucleotides not matched to a gene: 11. Germline CDR1 reads LNHDA; CDR2 reads SQIVND (reference sequence). The CDR3 runs to 16 residues. CDR3 nucleotides: TGTGCCAGTAGTATTTACTCGGGGACAGGGTTTAACGAGCAGTACTTC. Protein sequence: CASSIYSGTGFNEQYF.

This chain uses TRBV15 with TRBJ1-1; D is ambiguous. Germline CDR1 is LNHNV and CDR2 is YYDKDF (reference sequence). The germline V and J ends were trimmed by 0 bases and 0 bases, with 8 bases remaining between them. The CDR3 runs to 15 residues. CDR3 amino acids: CATSRDPYLNTEAFF. The CDR3 DNA reads TGTGCCACCAGCAGAGATCCGTACTTGAACACTGAAGCTTTCTTT.

The chain links TRBV6-5 to TRBJ1-5; 8 nucleotides match TRBD1. V shed 6 bases, J shed 3 bases, and the junction held 4 bases outside the gene matches. Germline assignment: CDR1 MNHEY and CDR2 SVGAGI. The CDR3 loop spans 14 amino acids. CDR3 nucleotide sequence: TGTGCCAGCAGGCCGGACAGGGCCAATCAGCCCCAGCATTTT. This sequence encodes CASRPDRANQPQHF.

The chain carries TRBV7-2 and TRBJ2-1, with 7 bases identical to TRBD1. The germline V gene has CDR1 SGHTA and CDR2 FQGNSA. V was clipped by 5 bases and J by 2 bases; unmatched bases: 18. The CDR3 length is 19 residues. CDR3 in DNA: TGTGCCAGCAGCCCTTACAGGGGAAAGGGCCCCCCTCCCTACAATGAGCAGTTCTTC. Its protein product is CASSPYRGKGPPPYNEQFF. Full variable domain (missing parts from reference TRBV7-2 and TRBJ2-1): GAGVSQSPSNKVTEKGKDVELRCDPISGHTALYWYRQSLGQGLEFLIYFQGNSAPDKSGLPSDRFSAERTGGSVSTLTIQRTQQEDSAVYLCASSPYRGKGPPPYNEQFFGPGTRLTVL.

This chain connects TRBV9 to TRBJ2-3, with 7 bases matching TRBD2. The CDR3 totals 15 residues. The junction had 5 bases not matched to a gene; V was cut back by 2 bases and J by 2 bases. From germline, CDR1 is SGDLS and CDR2 YYNGEE. DNA of the CDR3: TGTGCCAGCAGCGTGGGGAGCGGGGTCACAGATACGCAGTATTTT. Translation: CASSVGSGVTDTQYF. Together with reference TRBV9 and TRBJ2-3, the CDR3 gives the full variable domain: DSGVTQTPKHLITATGQRVTLRCSPRSGDLSVYWYQQSLDQGLQFLIQYYNGEERAKGNILERFSAQQFPDLHSELNLSSLELGDSALYFCASSVGSGVTDTQYFGPGTRLTVL.

This clone has a single count. This chain links TRBV11-2 with TRBJ1-1, with TRBD1 matching 7 bases. The CDR3 loop spans 15 amino acids. Trimming cost V 1 base and J 0 bases; bases outside gene matches: 2. Looked up from germline, CDR1 is SGHAT and CDR2 is FQNNGV. Written as DNA, the CDR3 is TGTGCCAGCAGCTTAGCAACAGGGGTGAACACTGAAGCTTTCTTT. Its translation is CASSLATGVNTEAFF.

This clone was observed a few times. The chain couples TRBV9 to TRBJ1-1, with D possibly matching TRBD1 (5 bases). Germline V gives CDR1 SGDLS, CDR2 YYNGEE. The CDR3 covers 14 residues. Trimming left V 4 bases short and J 3 bases short, with 13 bases between. The DNA for the CDR3 is TGTGCCAGCAGCCGCTGGGGGGTAGACACTGAAGCTTTCTTT. Translated: CASSRWGVDTEAFF. The full variable domain, with the rest looked up from reference TRBV9 and TRBJ1-1, is DSGVTQTPKHLITATGQRVTLRCSPRSGDLSVYWYQQSLDQGLQFLIQYYNGEERAKGNILERFSAQQFPDLHSELNLSSLELGDSALYFCASSRWGVDTEAFFGQGTRLTVV.

The genes are TRBV10-3 and TRBJ2-3; tentatively, D is TRBD1 (7 bases). This CDR3 has 15 residues. V was clipped by 6 bases and J by 0 bases, with 13 bases between them. Germline CDR1 ENHRY, CDR2 SYGVKD. The CDR3 reads CAIRRQGGSTDTQYF. The CDR3 DNA follows: TGTGCCATCAGAAGACAGGGAGGAAGCACAGATACGCAGTATTTT.

The chain combines TRBV6-2 or TRBV6-3 with TRBJ1-5; D may be TRBD1 (6 bases). Germline V gene sequence: CDR1 MNHEY, CDR2 SVGEGT. V was trimmed by 6 bases and J by 0 bases, leaving 12 bases between them. The CDR3 is made up of 15 amino acids. This chain's CDR3 is CASSPGQYSNQPQHF. In DNA form, the CDR3 reads TGTGCCAGCAGCCCTGGACAGTATAGCAATCAGCCCCAGCATTTT.